This T cell receptor beta chain was sequenced in a study of beta chain features in type 1 diabetes. Study background: Patients looked much like healthy donors when it came to age, gender and cell yields. Study-level findings and limits: Shorter templates may be favored by PCR, equally so in patients and controls.

Sequencing targeted expressed TCRB transcripts, as all isolated RNA had been reverse transcribed. The repertoire was sequenced with immunoSEQ multiplex PCR; TCRdb's copy has only in-frame clones and lacks some. Among about 340,000 clones listed, roughly 8% were seen once. Deletions cut 2 bases from V and 5 bases from J, with 11 bases between. This CDR3 is 14 amino acids long. Germline CDR1 MNHNS, CDR2 SASEGT. This clone was recorded a few times. Its antigen is unidentified. The TCR originated in a woman between 18 and 29 years old in good health. The chain employs TRBV6-1 and TRBJ2-3; the D gene is possibly TRBD1 (5 bases). The specimen was central memory CD4+ T cells from blood. CDR3 region: CASSEPTQVDTQYF. The CDR3 DNA is TGTGCCAGCAGTGAACCGACACAGGTAGATACGCAGTATTTT.